These 26 T cell receptor beta chains were all obtained from the same sample, sequenced in a study of beta chain features in type 1 diabetes (dated by TCRdb to the late 2010s). Libraries were built with the immunoSEQ multiplex PCR assay. The High Capacity cDNA Reverse Transcription Kit was used to reverse transcribe all of the isolated RNA, meaning that expressed TCRB transcripts were what got sequenced. Drawn from immuneACCESS, this table holds only the in-frame rearrangements with V and J called that TCRdb kept. Clones are partly lost; checked studies trace under half to an unresolved V gene and leave the rest unexplained. The sample records a few hundred thousand clones, approximately 15% of which are singletons. The ten largest make up approximately 0.019% of the sample. The sample consisted of naive CD4+ T cells from blood. The cell subset or site tag for this specimen amounts to: true naive CD4+ T cells. These receptor sequences come from a woman under 30 in good health.

The V gene is TRBV9, the J gene TRBJ1-1; D gene uncertain. This CDR3 is 13 amino acids long. Germline V gene data show CDR1 as SGDLS and CDR2 as YYNGEE. V gave up 2 bases and J gave up 4 bases, with 9 bases separating them. Here the CDR3 reads CASSVAPLTEAFF. The CDR3 DNA reads as TGTGCCAGCAGCGTGGCCCCGCTCACTGAAGCTTTCTTT.

The DNA of the CDR3 is TGTGCCAGCACCTCAAACAGGGGAAACACTGAAGCTTTCTTT. Protein: CASTSNRGNTEAFF. This rearrangement joins TRBV6-1 to TRBJ1-1; TRBD1 agrees at 7 bases. Unmatched junction bases numbered 7, after V lost 7 bases and J lost 2 bases. CDR1 is MNHNS and CDR2 is SASEGT in the germline V gene. The CDR3 sequence is 14 residues long.

The CDR3 sequence is CASRTGGGMKTQYF. The CDR3 coding sequence is TGTGCCAGCAGGACAGGGGGCGGGATGAAGACCCAGTACTTC. V gene TRBV7-9 combines with J gene TRBJ2-5; 10 nucleotides agree with TRBD1. J lost 6 bases, V lost 6 bases, and 7 bases had no gene match. The CDR3 totals 14 residues. Looked up from germline, CDR1 is SEHNR and CDR2 is FQNEAQ (reference sequence).

This clone was counted between two and nine times. This chain joins TRBV28 and TRBJ2-7; D is unresolved. The CDR3 runs to 13 residues. Per the germline V gene, CDR1 is MDHEN and CDR2 is SYDVKM. The ends were cut back, 4 bases at V and 2 bases at J, with 9 bases in the middle. The CDR3 is CASSYPSAYEQYF. CDR3 sequence (DNA): TGTGCCAGCAGTTACCCCTCGGCCTACGAGCAGTACTTC.

This clone was observed a few times. The chain has TRBV27 and TRBJ1-2; 7 nucleotides align to TRBD1. The ends lost 4 bases at V and 4 bases at J; junction bases unmatched: 9. Per germline, CDR1 MNHEY and CDR2 SMNVEV (reference sequence). The CDR3 is 15 amino acids. The CDR3 reads CASSSRTGTGYGYTF. CDR3 nucleotide sequence: TGTGCCAGCAGTTCAAGGACAGGAACGGGCTATGGCTACACCTTC.

The chain is built from TRBV7-2 and TRBJ2-6, with 7 nucleotides matching TRBD1. Trimming removed 5 bases from V and 3 bases from J; junction bases left unmatched: 4. The germline V gene has CDR1 SGHTA and CDR2 FQGNSA. CDR3 size: 15 residues. The CDR3 DNA is TGTGCCAGCAGCGTCCAGGGGGTTGGGGCCAACGTCCTGACTTTC. The encoded protein is CASSVQGVGANVLTF.

This rearrangement joins TRBV6-1 to TRBJ2-7; tentatively, D is TRBD1 (5 bases). This CDR3 contains 13 residues. In germline, CDR1 is MNHNS, CDR2 SASEGT. V was trimmed by 2 bases and J by 2 bases, leaving 7 bases between them. The CDR3 here is CASSERGPYEQYF. The CDR3 region has the DNA TGTGCCAGCAGTGAAAGGGGCCCCTACGAGCAGTACTTC.

The rearrangement uses TRBV27 and TRBJ2-4; 11 bases are a match to TRBD2. The germline V gene encodes CDR1 MNHEY and CDR2 SMNVEV (reference sequence). The junction had 5 bases not matched to a gene; V was cut back by 2 bases and J by 8 bases. The CDR3 loop spans 15 amino acids. CDR3 amino acids: CASSLIAGGKDIQYF. CDR3 sequence (DNA): TGTGCCAGCAGTTTAATAGCGGGAGGGAAAGACATTCAGTACTTC.

This clone came up a few times. The chain couples TRBV2 to TRBJ1-2; TRBD1 matches at 9 bases. CDR1 and CDR2 (germline): SNHLY, FYNNEI. J lost 6 bases, V lost 7 bases, and 3 bases had no gene match. CDR3 length: 12 amino acids. As DNA, the CDR3 is TGTGCCAGCACTGGACAGGGGAATGGCTACACCTTC. Encoded protein: CASTGQGNGYTF.

The rearrangement uses TRBV2 and TRBJ2-1; the match to TRBD1 covers 7 bases. The trim removed 5 bases at V and 5 bases at J, leaving 3 bases unmatched. Germline V gene sequence: CDR1 SNHLY, CDR2 FYNNEI. The CDR3 is 13 residues long. CDR3: CASSTDRNNEQFF. The DNA for the CDR3 is TGTGCCAGCAGTACGGACAGGAACAATGAGCAGTTCTTC. Using reference TRBV2 and TRBJ2-1 for the parts outside the CDR3, the full variable domain is EPEVTQTPSHQVTQMGQEVILRCVPISNHLYFYWYRQILGQKVEFLVSFYNNEISEKSEIFDDQFSVERPDGSNFTLKIRSTKLEDSAMYFCASSTDRNNEQFFGPGTRLTVL.

The genes are TRBV14 and TRBJ2-3; 8 positions agree with TRBD2. Germline loops: CDR1 SGHDN, CDR2 FVKESK. CDR3 size: 15 residues. V shed 4 bases and J 4 bases; nucleotides not matched to a gene: 7. CDR3 protein: CASSRAGVKADTQYF. The DNA of the CDR3 is TGTGCCAGCAGCCGAGCGGGAGTTAAGGCAGATACGCAGTATTTT.

This clone was found a few times. CDR3 amino acids: CAWIPRTGTNTGELFF. CDR3 in DNA: TGTGCCTGGATCCCCCGGACAGGGACGAACACCGGGGAGCTGTTTTTT. The V call is TRBV30, the J call TRBJ2-2; 8 bases agree with TRBD1. Germline loops: CDR1 GTSNPN, CDR2 SVGIG (reference sequence). The CDR3 runs to 16 residues. V dropped 4 bases and J dropped 0; count of bases not matched to a gene: 7.

This clone appeared a few times. This sequence joins TRBV6-1 and TRBJ2-3, with 11 bases fitting TRBD1. Germline CDR1 MNHNS, CDR2 SASEGT. The ends lost 6 bases at V and 3 bases at J; junction bases unmatched: 5. The CDR3 sequence is 15 residues long. CDR3 sequence reads: CASRADRGRTDTQYF. The CDR3 bases are TGTGCCAGCAGGGCGGACAGGGGGCGGACAGATACGCAGTATTTT.

The V call is TRBV29-1, the J call TRBJ2-5; the D gene is possibly TRBD2 (6 bases). V dropped 6 bases and J dropped 11 bases, with 22 bases sitting between them. CDR3 size: 13 residues. Germline V CDR1 and CDR2: SQVTM, ANQGSEA. The CDR3 DNA follows: TGCAGCGTCAAACCGGGACTCCAAGACATGCAGTACTTC. Its protein is CSVKPGLQDMQYF.

This clone was detected only a few times. Other DNA sequences in this specimen translate into the identical CDR3. The J gene is TRBJ1-2, the V gene TRBV18; the D gene is possibly TRBD1 (6 bases). Between the trimmed V and J ends, which lost 3 bases and 0 bases, there was a span of 17 bases. This CDR3 is 17 amino acids long. Per germline, CDR1 KGHSH and CDR2 LQKENI. The CDR3: CASSPPGQGLSNYGYTF. CDR3 DNA sequence: TGTGCCAGCTCACCGCCGGGACAAGGGCTGTCTAACTATGGCTACACCTTC.

The CDR3 sequence is CASSPRNRVDPGELFF. CDR3 nucleotide sequence: TGTGCCAGTAGTCCCCGGAACAGGGTCGACCCCGGGGAGCTGTTTTTT. V gene TRBV19 combines with J gene TRBJ2-2, with D perhaps TRBD1 (6 bases). In germline, CDR1 is LNHDA, CDR2 SQIVND (reference sequence). The CDR3 is made up of 16 amino acids. Trimming shortened V by 5 bases and J by 6 bases, and 19 bases separated the two germline ends.

The rearrangement joins TRBV30 to TRBJ1-2; 8 positions agree with TRBD1. This CDR3 has 14 amino acids. The junction had 7 bases not matched to a gene; V was cut back by 3 bases and J by 4 bases. Germline assignment: CDR1 GTSNPN and CDR2 SVGIG (reference sequence). DNA of the CDR3: TGTGCCTGGAGAGGGCAGGGGGCAGTCTATGGCTACACCTTC. This gives the protein CAWRGQGAVYGYTF.

The V gene is TRBV29-1, the J gene TRBJ2-7, with D maybe TRBD2 (5 bases). Germline loops: CDR1 SQVTM, CDR2 ANQGSEA. The CDR3 covers 14 residues. V lost 7 bases and J 2 bases, leaving 18 bases between the germline ends. The CDR3 bases are TGCAGCGCCCGGTGGAGGACTGGAACCTACGAGCAGTACTTC. It translates to CSARWRTGTYEQYF.

This chain joins TRBV9 and TRBJ2-1; 7 bases fit TRBD2. CDR1 and CDR2 (germline): SGDLS, YYNGEE. The V gene end was trimmed by 4 bases and the J gene end by 4 bases; junction bases not matched to a gene: 11. The CDR3 consists of 16 residues. The CDR3 DNA follows: TGTGCCAGCAGCCAAGGGGCTAGCGGAGATTACAATGAGCAGTTCTTC. Its translation is CASSQGASGDYNEQFF.

This chain uses TRBV28 with TRBJ2-5, with 12 bases matching TRBD1. Germline lookup yields CDR1 MDHEN and CDR2 SYDVKM. V lost 6 bases and J lost 1; bases outside the gene matches: 3. The CDR3 is 15 residues long. CDR3 region: CASRRDRGPQETQYF. For the CDR3, the DNA is TGTGCCAGCAGGCGGGACAGGGGGCCCCAAGAGACCCAGTACTTC.

This chain connects TRBV6-5 to TRBJ2-7, with D possibly being TRBD1 (6 bases). The CDR3 sequence is 12 residues long. Trimming left V 4 bases short and J 6 bases short, with 10 bases between. CDR1 is MNHEY, CDR2 SVGAGI, per germline. CDR3 coding DNA: TGTGCCAGCAGTTGGGGACACGGCGAGCAGTACTTC. Translating it yields CASSWGHGEQYF.

This clone turned up a few times. The chain joins TRBV7-8 to TRBJ2-5, with 7 positions matching TRBD2. Trimming took 5 bases from V and 10 from J; bases not matched to a gene: 16. Germline V lookup: CDR1 SGHVS, CDR2 FQNEAQ. The CDR3 spans 15 residues. For the CDR3, the DNA is TGTGCCAGCAGCCCTCGCGGAGCGGGGTTGGAGGGCCAGTACTTC. Amino acids: CASSPRGAGLEGQYF.

The chain uses TRBV14 and TRBJ2-7; possible D gene TRBD1, 6 bases. The CDR3 is 13 amino acids. The germline V gene has CDR1 SGHDN and CDR2 FVKESK. V shed 5 bases and J shed 2 bases, with 10 bases lying between them. CDR3 protein: CASSFRDTYEQYF. In DNA, the CDR3 is TGTGCCAGCAGCTTCCGGGACACCTACGAGCAGTACTTC. The variable domain in full, completed from reference TRBV14 and TRBJ2-7, reads EAGVTQFPSHSVIEKGQTVTLRCDPISGHDNLYWYRRVMGKEIKFLLHFVKESKQDESGMPNNRFLAERTGGTYSTLKVQPAELEDSGVYFCASSFRDTYEQYFGPGTRLTVT.

The table lists this clone with a few counts. The genes are TRBV30 and TRBJ2-3; 11 bases fit TRBD2. This CDR3 comprises 15 residues. The J segment lost 8 bases and the V segment lost 3 bases, leaving 10 bases of the junction unmatched. Germline lookup yields CDR1 GTSNPN and CDR2 SVGIG (reference sequence). CDR3 nucleotide sequence: TGTGCCTGGAGCGGAGGGACTAGCGGTAGGGGTACGCAGTATTTT. Its translation is CAWSGGTSGRGTQYF. The entire variable domain, with the rest obtained from reference TRBV30 and TRBJ2-3, is as follows: SQTIHQWPATLVQPVGSPLSLECTVEGTSNPNLYWYRQAAGRGLQLLFYSVGIGQISSEVPQNLSASRPQDRQFILSSKKLLLSDSGFYLCAWSGGTSGRGTQYFGPGTRLTVL.

The chain combines TRBV25-1 with TRBJ1-5; the match to TRBD1 covers 8 bases. Germline V gene lookup returns CDR1 MGHDK and CDR2 SYGVNS. The trim removed 6 bases at V and 7 bases at J, leaving 11 bases unmatched. The CDR3 runs to 15 residues. CDR3 sequence reads: CASSASGGAAQPQHF. The CDR3 nucleotides read TGTGCCAGCAGCGCTTCAGGGGGCGCGGCCCAGCCCCAGCATTTT.

This clone was recorded a few times. The genes are TRBV14 and TRBJ2-2; 15 bases match TRBD2. Looked up from germline, CDR1 is SGHDN and CDR2 is FVKESK. V gave up 6 bases and J gave up 7 bases; unmatched junction bases: 6. There are 16 residues in the CDR3. The DNA for the CDR3 is TGTGCCAGCAGTGGACTAGCGGGAGGGCCCAGCGGGGAGCTGTTTTTT. Protein sequence: CASSGLAGGPSGELFF.